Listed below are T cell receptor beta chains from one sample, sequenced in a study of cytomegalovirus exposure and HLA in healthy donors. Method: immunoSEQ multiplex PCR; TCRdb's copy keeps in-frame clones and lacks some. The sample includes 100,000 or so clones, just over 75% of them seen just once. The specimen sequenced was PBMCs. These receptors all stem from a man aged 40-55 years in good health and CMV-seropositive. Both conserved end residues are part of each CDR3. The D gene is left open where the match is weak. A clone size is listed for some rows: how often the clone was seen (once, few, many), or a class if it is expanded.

cdr3_nt: TGTGCCAGCAGTTCCGAAACTATTTATTCCTACAATGAGCAGTTCTTC
cdr3_aa: CASSSETIYSYNEQFF
v_call: TRBV6-6
d_call: -
clone_size: -
j_call: TRBJ2-1
cdr3_length: 16

cdr3_nt: TGTGCCAGCAGCTTGACAGACAACACCGGGGAGCTGTTTTTT
cdr3_aa: CASSLTDNTGELFF
v_call: TRBV13
d_call: -
clone_size: few
j_call: TRBJ2-2
cdr3_length: 14

cdr3_nt: TGTGCCAGCAGCGCAGTAGCGGGAGTGATAGATACGCAGTATTTT
cdr3_aa: CASSAVAGVIDTQYF
v_call: TRBV9
d_call: TRBD2
clone_size: -
j_call: TRBJ2-3
cdr3_length: 15

cdr3_nt: TGTGCCAGCAGCTCTGGACAGGGATGGGCCAATGAAAAACTGTTTTTT
cdr3_aa: CASSSGQGWANEKLFF
v_call: TRBV7-9
d_call: TRBD1
clone_size: -
j_call: TRBJ1-4
cdr3_length: 16

cdr3_nt: TGCGCCAGCAGCTTGGATTGGCTAGCGGGTTCCTACAATGAGCAGTTCTTC
cdr3_aa: CASSLDWLAGSYNEQFF
v_call: TRBV5-1
d_call: TRBD2
clone_size: -
j_call: TRBJ2-1
cdr3_length: 17

cdr3_nt: TGTGCCAGCGGACTAGCGGGAGGGAGCGGTGAGCAGTTCTTC
cdr3_aa: CASGLAGGSGEQFF
v_call: TRBV5-6
d_call: TRBD2
clone_size: -
j_call: TRBJ2-1
cdr3_length: 14

cdr3_nt: TGTGCCTGGAGCGGGACTAGCGGGGGCAATGAGCAGTTCTTC
cdr3_aa: CAWSGTSGGNEQFF
v_call: TRBV30
d_call: TRBD2
clone_size: -
j_call: TRBJ2-1
cdr3_length: 14

cdr3_nt: TGCAGCGCTCGAGCCGGGGGAGTGCAGTTCTTC
cdr3_aa: CSARAGGVQFF
v_call: TRBV29-1
d_call: -
clone_size: -
j_call: TRBJ2-1
cdr3_length: 11

cdr3_nt: TGTGCCAGCAGCTTAGCCGGCGGGGGGGGTTACGAGCAGTACTTC
cdr3_aa: CASSLAGGGGYEQYF
v_call: TRBV11-3
d_call: TRBD2
clone_size: few
j_call: TRBJ2-7
cdr3_length: 15

cdr3_nt: TGTGCCAGCAGCGTAGAGGGGGCGCGAGGAAACACCATATATTTT
cdr3_aa: CASSVEGARGNTIYF
v_call: TRBV9
d_call: TRBD1
clone_size: -
j_call: TRBJ1-3
cdr3_length: 15

cdr3_nt: TGTGCCAGCCGGACTAGCGGGACCAGGATAAACGAGCAGTACTTC
cdr3_aa: CASRTSGTRINEQYF
v_call: TRBV6-1
d_call: TRBD2
clone_size: -
j_call: TRBJ2-7
cdr3_length: 15

cdr3_nt: TGTGCCTCCAGGGGTTATGGGGCCAACGTCCTGACTTTC
cdr3_aa: CASRGYGANVLTF
v_call: TRBV10-3
d_call: -
clone_size: -
j_call: TRBJ2-6
cdr3_length: 13

cdr3_nt: TGTGCCAGCAGTCAATCGGGGAAGAGCAATGAGCAGTTCTTC
cdr3_aa: CASSQSGKSNEQFF
v_call: TRBV11-3
d_call: -
clone_size: -
j_call: TRBJ2-1
cdr3_length: 14

cdr3_nt: TGTGCCAGCAACCTGGACAGGGCGTATACTGAAGCTTTCTTT
cdr3_aa: CASNLDRAYTEAFF
v_call: TRBV2
d_call: TRBD1
clone_size: -
j_call: TRBJ1-1
cdr3_length: 14

cdr3_nt: TGTGCCAGCAGTCCGGGACAGGCCCGGGCCGCTTACACCTTC
cdr3_aa: CASSPGQARAAYTF
v_call: TRBV6-5
d_call: TRBD1
clone_size: -
j_call: TRBJ1-2
cdr3_length: 14

cdr3_nt: TGCGCCAGCAGACGGGATAGCACAGATACGCAGTATTTT
cdr3_aa: CASRRDSTDTQYF
v_call: TRBV5-1
d_call: -
clone_size: few
j_call: TRBJ2-3
cdr3_length: 13

cdr3_nt: TGTGCCAGCAGCGTAGACCCCCTGTCTAGCAGGGGCAATGAGCAGTTCTTC
cdr3_aa: CASSVDPLSSRGNEQFF
v_call: TRBV9
d_call: -
clone_size: few
j_call: TRBJ2-1
cdr3_length: 17

cdr3_nt: TGTGCCAGCAGCCCCGGGACATCTCGGTATGGCTACACCTTC
cdr3_aa: CASSPGTSRYGYTF
v_call: TRBV7-9
d_call: -
clone_size: -
j_call: TRBJ1-2
cdr3_length: 14

cdr3_nt: TGTGCCAGCAGCCCATCCGGGACTGTTAATGAGCAGTTCTTC
cdr3_aa: CASSPSGTVNEQFF
v_call: TRBV7-9
d_call: -
clone_size: -
j_call: TRBJ2-1
cdr3_length: 14

cdr3_nt: TGTGCCAGCAGCCCCCTACCGGGACTACTCACAGATACGCAGTATTTT
cdr3_aa: CASSPLPGLLTDTQYF
v_call: TRBV9
d_call: TRBD2
clone_size: -
j_call: TRBJ2-3
cdr3_length: 16

cdr3_nt: TGTGCCAGCAGCGCACTAGCGGAGTCGCCGCAGTACTTC
cdr3_aa: CASSALAESPQYF
v_call: TRBV7-6
d_call: TRBD2
clone_size: -
j_call: TRBJ2-7
cdr3_length: 13

cdr3_nt: TGTGCCAGCAGCCAGCTAGGAAGCACAGATACGCAGTATTTT
cdr3_aa: CASSQLGSTDTQYF
v_call: TRBV9
d_call: -
clone_size: once
j_call: TRBJ2-3
cdr3_length: 14

cdr3_nt: TGTGCCAGCAGCCCTCCGGGATCTAACCTTCACTATGGCTACACCTTC
cdr3_aa: CASSPPGSNLHYGYTF
v_call: TRBV28
d_call: -
clone_size: -
j_call: TRBJ1-2
cdr3_length: 16

cdr3_nt: TGTGCCAGCAGTTACTCATACAGGGATCGGTATGGCTACACCTTC
cdr3_aa: CASSYSYRDRYGYTF
v_call: TRBV6-5
d_call: -
clone_size: -
j_call: TRBJ1-2
cdr3_length: 15

cdr3_nt: TGTGCCAGCAGGGACCAGGGGGCGAACTATGGCTACACCTTC
cdr3_aa: CASRDQGANYGYTF
v_call: TRBV28
d_call: TRBD1
clone_size: few
j_call: TRBJ1-2
cdr3_length: 14

cdr3_nt: TGTGCCAGCAGCTTAGATCGGGGGGTAGCGGGGGGCCACAATGAGCAGTTCTTC
cdr3_aa: CASSLDRGVAGGHNEQFF
v_call: TRBV11-2
d_call: TRBD2
clone_size: -
j_call: TRBJ2-1
cdr3_length: 18

cdr3_nt: TGTGCCAGCAGCTTTCAACGGGGTGGGCGGAATGAGCAGTTCTTC
cdr3_aa: CASSFQRGGRNEQFF
v_call: TRBV7-3
d_call: -
clone_size: -
j_call: TRBJ2-1
cdr3_length: 15

cdr3_nt: TGTGCCAGTAGAACCCTTCAGGGGTCGGCTGAAGCTTTCTTT
cdr3_aa: CASRTLQGSAEAFF
v_call: TRBV19
d_call: -
clone_size: -
j_call: TRBJ1-1
cdr3_length: 14

cdr3_nt: TGCAGCGTTGAAGATGCTAGCGGGTGGAGCTCCTACAATGAGCAGTTCTTC
cdr3_aa: CSVEDASGWSSYNEQFF
v_call: TRBV29-1
d_call: TRBD2
clone_size: -
j_call: TRBJ2-1
cdr3_length: 17

cdr3_nt: TGTGCCAGTAGTATAGGGACAGGGAACTACGAGCAGTACTTC
cdr3_aa: CASSIGTGNYEQYF
v_call: TRBV19
d_call: TRBD1
clone_size: -
j_call: TRBJ2-7
cdr3_length: 14

cdr3_nt: TGTGCCAGCAGCTTGAACGAGGGGGTGGGCGATACGCAGTATTTT
cdr3_aa: CASSLNEGVGDTQYF
v_call: TRBV5-6
d_call: -
clone_size: -
j_call: TRBJ2-3
cdr3_length: 15

cdr3_nt: TGCGCCAGCGCGAACCCAGGGGGTACTGGCGAGCAGTACTTC
cdr3_aa: CASANPGGTGEQYF
v_call: TRBV5-1
d_call: TRBD1
clone_size: -
j_call: TRBJ2-7
cdr3_length: 14

cdr3_nt: TGTGCCAGCAGTGAAGGGGACAGGGAGGAGTACGAGCAGTACTTC
cdr3_aa: CASSEGDREEYEQYF
v_call: TRBV2
d_call: TRBD1
clone_size: -
j_call: TRBJ2-7
cdr3_length: 15

cdr3_nt: TGTGCCAGCAGGCGGACAGGAACCTACGAGCAGTACTTC
cdr3_aa: CASRRTGTYEQYF
v_call: TRBV2
d_call: TRBD1
clone_size: -
j_call: TRBJ2-7
cdr3_length: 13

cdr3_nt: TGTGCCAGCAGTCTACAGGGTGATACTGAAGCTTTCTTT
cdr3_aa: CASSLQGDTEAFF
v_call: TRBV9
d_call: -
clone_size: -
j_call: TRBJ1-1
cdr3_length: 13

cdr3_nt: TGTGCCAGCAGTGACTCATCTAGCGGGGGAGATACGCAGTATTTT
cdr3_aa: CASSDSSSGGDTQYF
v_call: TRBV6-4
d_call: TRBD2
clone_size: few
j_call: TRBJ2-3
cdr3_length: 15

cdr3_nt: TGTGCCAGCAGCGGACAGGGAACCTACGAGCAGTACTTC
cdr3_aa: CASSGQGTYEQYF
v_call: TRBV2
d_call: TRBD1
clone_size: -
j_call: TRBJ2-7
cdr3_length: 13

cdr3_nt: TGCGCCAGCAGCCAAGATGGAGGGAGTTATTCACCCCTCCACTTT
cdr3_aa: CASSQDGGSYSPLHF
v_call: TRBV4-3
d_call: -
clone_size: -
j_call: TRBJ1-6
cdr3_length: 15

cdr3_nt: TGTGCCAGCAGCCCCAGACTAGCGGGTAACAATGAGCAGTTCTTC
cdr3_aa: CASSPRLAGNNEQFF
v_call: TRBV7-3
d_call: TRBD2
clone_size: few
j_call: TRBJ2-1
cdr3_length: 15

cdr3_nt: TGTGCCAGCAGTGAAAAGCTAGCCAAAAACATTCAGTACTTC
cdr3_aa: CASSEKLAKNIQYF
v_call: TRBV2
d_call: -
clone_size: -
j_call: TRBJ2-4
cdr3_length: 14

cdr3_nt: TGCGCCAGCAGCCCCGACAGCTCCTACGAGCAGTACTTC
cdr3_aa: CASSPDSSYEQYF
v_call: TRBV5-1
d_call: -
clone_size: -
j_call: TRBJ2-7
cdr3_length: 13

cdr3_nt: TGTGCCAGCAGTTACTCTCAGGGGGCAACTGAAGCTTTCTTT
cdr3_aa: CASSYSQGATEAFF
v_call: TRBV6-6
d_call: TRBD1
clone_size: -
j_call: TRBJ1-1
cdr3_length: 14

cdr3_nt: TGTGCCAGCAGTTGGGTGGGGCAGCGCACCGGGGAGCTGTTTTTT
cdr3_aa: CASSWVGQRTGELFF
v_call: TRBV6-5
d_call: -
clone_size: -
j_call: TRBJ2-2
cdr3_length: 15

cdr3_nt: TGTGCCAGCAGCGTAGCTGGGAGGGCGGGGGACAATGAGCAGTTCTTC
cdr3_aa: CASSVAGRAGDNEQFF
v_call: TRBV9
d_call: TRBD2
clone_size: -
j_call: TRBJ2-1
cdr3_length: 16

cdr3_nt: TGTGCCAGCAGCTCCCGGTCAGCGGGGGACACCGGGGAGCTGTTTTTT
cdr3_aa: CASSSRSAGDTGELFF
v_call: TRBV13
d_call: TRBD2
clone_size: -
j_call: TRBJ2-2
cdr3_length: 16

cdr3_nt: TGTGCCAGCAGCGTAGATTCGATGGGGCAGCCCACCGCTTTCCAGCAGTACTTC
cdr3_aa: CASSVDSMGQPTAFQQYF
v_call: TRBV9
d_call: -
clone_size: -
j_call: TRBJ2-7
cdr3_length: 18

cdr3_nt: TGTGCCAGCAGTGCGGCTAGCGGGGGGACAAACACCGGGGAGCTGTTTTTT
cdr3_aa: CASSAASGGTNTGELFF
v_call: TRBV6-1
d_call: TRBD2
clone_size: once
j_call: TRBJ2-2
cdr3_length: 17